This T cell receptor (beta chain) was sequenced for a study of low-dose radiotherapy and immunotherapy resistance in tumors. Primers used for first-strand cDNA, a TRAV- and TRBV-specific set, covered both alpha and beta chains. With a V-primer adapter and a constant-region primer, TCRs were amplified for roughly 18 PCR cycles. TCRdb re-analysed the reads in MiXCR, keeping a single row per CDR3 protein. The sample lists around 68,000 distinct CDR3 sequences, less than 30% occurring once. The CDR3 spans 13 residues. V lost 5 bases to trimming and J lost 2 bases, with 9 bases between them. The germline V gene encodes CDR1 SEHNR and CDR2 FQNEAQ (reference sequence). There are many counts of this clonotype. Noted time point: before trial treatment.

Here the sequenced sample was PBMCs, taken before treatment. V and J are TRBV7-9 and TRBJ2-5; TRBD2 might be the D (6 bases). The receptor was isolated from a male donor with rectosigmoid adenocarcinoma. CDR3 sequence (DNA): TGTGCCAGCAGCGCACGGGGGCAAGAGACCCAGTACTTC. It encodes CASSARGQETQYF.